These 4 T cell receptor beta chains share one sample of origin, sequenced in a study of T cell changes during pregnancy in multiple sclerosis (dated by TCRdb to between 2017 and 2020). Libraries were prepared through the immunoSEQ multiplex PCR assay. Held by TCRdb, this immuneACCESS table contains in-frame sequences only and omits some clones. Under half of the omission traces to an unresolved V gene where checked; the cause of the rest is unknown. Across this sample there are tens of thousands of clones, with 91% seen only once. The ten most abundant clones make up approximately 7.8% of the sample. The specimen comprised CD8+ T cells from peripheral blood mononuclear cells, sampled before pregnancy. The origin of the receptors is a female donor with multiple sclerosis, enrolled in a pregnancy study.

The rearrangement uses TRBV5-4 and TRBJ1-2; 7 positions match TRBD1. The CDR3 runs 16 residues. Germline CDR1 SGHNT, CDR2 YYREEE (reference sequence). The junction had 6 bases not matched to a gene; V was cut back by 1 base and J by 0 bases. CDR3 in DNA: TGTGCCAGCAGCTTGATCGGGACAGAAGCTAACTATGGCTACACCTTC. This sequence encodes CASSLIGTEANYGYTF.

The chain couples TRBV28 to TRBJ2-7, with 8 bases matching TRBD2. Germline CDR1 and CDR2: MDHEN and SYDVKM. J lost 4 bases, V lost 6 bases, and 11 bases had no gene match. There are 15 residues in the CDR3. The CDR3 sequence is CASRETSERVYEQYF. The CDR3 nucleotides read TGTGCCAGCAGGGAGACTAGCGAAAGGGTTTACGAGCAGTACTTC.

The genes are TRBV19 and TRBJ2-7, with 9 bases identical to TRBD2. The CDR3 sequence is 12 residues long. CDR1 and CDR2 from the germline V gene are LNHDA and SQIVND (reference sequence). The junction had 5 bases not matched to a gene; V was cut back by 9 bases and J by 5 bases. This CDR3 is CASRGGENEQYF. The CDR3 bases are TGTGCCAGCCGCGGGGGGGAAAACGAGCAGTACTTC.

The CDR3 here is CATGTGAGGNQPQHF. CDR3 in DNA: TGTGCTACCGGGACAGGGGCGGGTGGCAATCAGCCCCAGCATTTT. V usage is TRBV5-4 and J usage is TRBJ1-5, with TRBD1 matching over 10 bases. The CDR3 has 15 residues. CDR1 is SGHNT and CDR2 is YYREEE in the germline V gene (reference sequence).